These 20 T cell receptor beta chains came from one sample sequenced in a study of blood T cell repertoires in COVID-19. This table comes from immunoSEQ multiplex PCR, and its TCRdb copy is limited to in-frame clones, with some not included. The sample includes about 21,000 clones, about 78% of them seen just once. Sequencing input: peripheral blood. The receptors here all came from a man in his sixties with active COVID-19.

The chain couples TRBV27 to TRBJ2-7, with D possibly TRBD2 on 6 matching bases. The CDR3 is made up of 16 amino acids. Germline V gene sequence: CDR1 MNHEY, CDR2 SMNVEV (reference sequence). V lost 5 bases, J lost 2 bases, and 19 bases lay in between. CDR3 DNA: TGTGCCAGCAGTCTACGAACCGGGACTGTTCCCTACGAGCAGTACTTC. Residues: CASSLRTGTVPYEQYF.

In its sample, this clone is medium-sized. The CDR3 protein is CASSPPTGIGAGELFF. In DNA, the CDR3 is TGTGCCAGCAGCCCTCCGACAGGAATCGGGGCCGGGGAGCTGTTTTTT. This chain links TRBV27 with TRBJ2-2; D is possibly TRBD1 (6 bases). The germline CDR1 and CDR2 sequences are MNHEY and SMNVEV (reference sequence). The CDR3 has 16 amino acids. V was cut by 6 bases and J by 6 bases, with 20 bases left in between.

This clone was detected only once. This sequence joins TRBV6-2 or TRBV6-3 and TRBJ2-3; 8 nucleotides align to TRBD2. V was clipped by 4 bases and J by 6 bases; unmatched bases: 6. The CDR3 contains 14 residues. The V gene's germline CDR1 is MNHEY and CDR2 SVGEGT. The CDR3 loop is CASSSGLVPDTQYF. In nucleotides, the CDR3 is TGTGCCAGCAGTTCGGGACTAGTCCCCGATACGCAGTATTTT.

The genes are TRBV7-2 and TRBJ2-1; D is unresolved. Trimming left V 2 bases short and J 7 bases short, with 6 bases between. The CDR3 has 12 residues. The V gene's germline CDR1 is SGHTA and CDR2 FQGNSA. CDR3 coding DNA: TGTGCCAGCAGCTTATCATTTAATGAGCAGTTCTTC. Encoded protein: CASSLSFNEQFF.

The J gene is TRBJ2-3, the V gene TRBV2; TRBD1 agrees at 7 bases. The CDR3 covers 12 residues. The trim removed 6 bases at V and 6 bases at J, leaving 3 bases unmatched. Germline-derived CDR1 and CDR2 are SNHLY and FYNNEI. The CDR3 coding sequence is TGTGCCAGCAGCCGGGACAGTGATACGCAGTATTTT. It yields the protein CASSRDSDTQYF. Combining the CDR3 with reference TRBV2 and TRBJ2-3 gives the whole variable domain EPEVTQTPSHQVTQMGQEVILRCVPISNHLYFYWYRQILGQKVEFLVSFYNNEISEKSEIFDDQFSVERPDGSNFTLKIRSTKLEDSAMYFCASSRDSDTQYFGPGTRLTVL.

The chain links TRBV6-2 or TRBV6-3 to TRBJ2-5; TRBD2 matches at 12 bases. This CDR3 spans 16 amino acids. Unmatched junction bases numbered 8, after V lost 4 bases and J lost 5 bases. The germline gives CDR1 MNHEY, CDR2 SVGEGT. In DNA, the CDR3 is TGTGCCAGCAGTTCCCGGACTAGCGGGAATGGGGAGACCCAGTACTTC. This translates into CASSSRTSGNGETQYF.

The CDR3 DNA reads TGTGCCATCAGTGAGGGGACAGGGGGGAGGACTGAAGCTTTCTTT. Amino acid sequence: CAISEGTGGRTEAFF. The chain employs TRBV10-3 and TRBJ1-1; 11 nucleotides agree with TRBD1. V trimming: 2 bases; J trimming: 5 bases; junction bases outside the gene matches: 4. This CDR3 comprises 15 residues. CDR1 is ENHRY, CDR2 SYGVKD, per germline.

The V call is TRBV7-2, the J call TRBJ2-7; D unclear. Germline V gene sequence: CDR1 SGHTA, CDR2 FQGNSA. The CDR3 is made up of 11 amino acids. V shed 5 bases and J shed 6 bases, with 8 bases lying between them. CDR3 sequence: CASSPSLEQYF. The CDR3 region has the DNA TGTGCCAGCAGCCCCTCCCTCGAGCAGTACTTC.

The chain couples TRBV6-6 to TRBJ2-7; D is perhaps TRBD2 (6 bases). CDR1 is MNHNY, CDR2 SVGAGI, per germline (reference sequence). V lost 7 bases and J lost 0, with 10 bases in between. The CDR3 is 13 residues long. In DNA form, the CDR3 reads TGTGCCAGCAAGGCGGGGAGCTCCTACGAGCAGTACTTC. Translating gives CASKAGSSYEQYF.

V and J are TRBV27 and TRBJ2-1; possibly TRBD2 for D (5 bases). The ends were cut back, 8 bases at V and 8 bases at J, with 16 bases in the middle. CDR1 and CDR2 (germline): MNHEY, SMNVEV (reference sequence). The CDR3 has 13 amino acids. CDR3 sequence (DNA): TGTGCCAGCCGTAGGCTAGCAATCGATGAGCAGTTCTTC. Amino acid sequence: CASRRLAIDEQFF.

V gene TRBV18 combines with J gene TRBJ2-4, with a weak D call TRBD1 (6 bases). CDR1 is KGHSH, CDR2 LQKENI, per germline. Trimming took 6 bases from V and 6 from J, leaving 18 bases between them. The CDR3 has 15 amino acids. This chain's CDR3 is CASSLGQIPGNIQYF. CDR3 nucleotide sequence: TGTGCCAGCTCTCTAGGACAGATCCCTGGAAACATTCAGTACTTC. Looking up the rest from reference TRBV18 and TRBJ2-4 gives the full variable domain: NAGVMQNPRHLVRRRGQEARLRCSPMKGHSHVYWYRQLPEEGLKFMVYLQKENIIDESGMPKERFSAEFPKEGPSILRIQQVVRGDSAAYFCASSLGQIPGNIQYFGAGTRLSVL.

V gene TRBV15 combines with J gene TRBJ2-1; D not resolved. The length of the CDR3 is 13 residues. The germline V gene encodes CDR1 LNHNV and CDR2 YYDKDF (reference sequence). The V gene lost 2 bases and the J gene lost 5 bases, with 7 bases spanning the gap. CDR3 bases: TGTGCCACCAGCAGAAGACTGGACAATGAGCAGTTCTTC. As protein: CATSRRLDNEQFF.

This clone came up once. J is TRBJ2-7 and V is TRBV6-6; 9 bases agree with TRBD1. The CDR3 length is 13 residues. Germline values: CDR1 MNHNY, CDR2 SVGAGI (reference sequence). Trimming cost V 4 bases and J 7 bases; bases outside gene matches: 5. The CDR3 DNA reads as TGTGCCAGCAGTTCTACAGGGGGCGTAGAGCAGTACTTC. It translates to CASSSTGGVEQYF.

The CDR3 loop is CAISEFRLAGGLVPDGELFF. CDR3 bases: TGTGCCATCAGTGAGTTTAGACTAGCGGGAGGACTCGTCCCAGACGGGGAGCTGTTTTTT. The rearrangement links TRBV10-3 to TRBJ2-2, with 13 bases fitting TRBD2. The CDR3 contains 20 residues. V lost 1 base and J lost 7; bases outside the gene matches: 15. Per germline, CDR1 ENHRY and CDR2 SYGVKD.

A word on this clone: Sequence at one end of the junction differs from germline and may be a read error. This chain connects TRBV23-1 to TRBJ2-1, with TRBD2 matching over 10 bases. TRBV23-1 is sorted into the ORF group, with uncertain function. This CDR3 spans 21 amino acids. As DNA, the CDR3 is TGCGCCAGCAGTCAATCCAGCCTAGCGGGAGTCTATCCAAGCTCCTACAATGAGCGGTTCTTC. As protein: CASSQSSLAGVYPSSYNERFF.

The chain couples TRBV9 to TRBJ2-2, with no clear D. The CDR3 has 14 amino acids. V was clipped by 0 bases and J by 2 bases, with 5 bases between them. The V gene's germline CDR1 is SGDLS and CDR2 YYNGEE. CDR3: CASSVGGNTGELFF. Written as DNA, the CDR3 is TGTGCCAGCAGCGTAGGCGGCAACACCGGGGAGCTGTTTTTT.

The CDR3 DNA reads TGTGCCACCAGCAGAGGGCGGGGAGCGGATGGCTACACCTTC. This translates into CATSRGRGADGYTF. The chain joins TRBV15 to TRBJ1-2; D uncertain. The germline V and J ends were trimmed by 1 base and 6 bases, with 12 bases remaining between them. CDR1 and CDR2 (germline): LNHNV, YYDKDF (reference sequence). The CDR3 is 14 amino acids.

By sample share, this clone is medium-sized. The same CDR3 arises from other DNA sequences in this sample as well. V is TRBV4-1 and J is TRBJ1-1, with 7 bases aligning to TRBD1. V lost 0 bases to trimming and J lost 4 bases; unmatched junction nucleotides: 2. Germline-derived CDR1 and CDR2 are MGHRA and YSYEKL. The CDR3 length is 14 residues. Written as DNA, the CDR3 is TGCGCCAGCAGCCAAGATGCAGGGGGCACTGAAGCTTTCTTT. This gives the protein CASSQDAGGTEAFF.

V gene TRBV6-5 combines with J gene TRBJ1-3; possibly TRBD1 for D (5 bases). The CDR3 is 13 amino acids. V was shortened by 8 bases and J by 2 bases, with 10 bases between the two germline ends. CDR1 is MNHEY and CDR2 is SVGAGI in the germline V gene. The CDR3 DNA follows: TGTGCCAGCGGTACAGGAGCTGGAAACACCATATATTTT. This gives the protein CASGTGAGNTIYF.

This clone has a single count. The V call is TRBV11-2, the J call TRBJ2-7, with 9 nucleotides matching TRBD2. The CDR3 has 13 amino acids. The V segment lost 8 bases and the J segment 2 bases; nucleotides outside the gene matches: 4. CDR1 and CDR2 (germline): SGHAT, FQNNGV. The CDR3: CASGSGRTYEQYF. CDR3 DNA: TGTGCCAGCGGTAGCGGGAGAACCTACGAGCAGTACTTC.